The next 23 T cell receptor beta chains were all read from a single sample in a study of cytomegalovirus exposure and HLA in healthy donors. PCR involved 60 Vbeta and 13 Jbeta primers. TCRdb keeps only in-frame clones here, not all; method: immunoSEQ multiplex PCR. In the table there are some 140,000 clones, about four fifths of which are singletons. What was sequenced was PBMCs. These receptor sequences come from a man aged 25-45 years in good health.

The rearrangement uses TRBV9 and TRBJ2-1; 9 bases map to TRBD2. CDR3 length equals 15 residues. V lost 0 bases, J lost 10 bases, and 8 bases stayed unmatched. Germline V gives CDR1 SGDLS, CDR2 YYNGEE. The CDR3 reads CASSVGRGRANEQFF. The CDR3 nucleotides are TGTGCCAGCAGCGTAGGGCGCGGGAGGGCCAACGAGCAGTTCTTC.

About this clone: A junction end diverges from the germline sequence, so it may reflect a read error. The chain recombines TRBV28 with TRBJ2-7, with a possible D match to TRBD2 (5 bases). The CDR3 extends over 15 amino acids. Germline values: CDR1 MDHEN, CDR2 SYDVKM. CDR3 residues: CASSSTLTDSYEQCF. The CDR3 DNA sequence: TGTGCCAGCAGCTCGACCCTGACGGACTCCTACGAGCAGTGCTTC.

V and J are TRBV19 and TRBJ2-4; TRBD2 might be the D (7 bases). The CDR3 sequence is 18 residues long. V was cut by 5 bases and J by 1 base, with 21 bases left in between. Germline V gene sequence: CDR1 LNHDA, CDR2 SQIVND (reference sequence). The CDR3 protein is CASSLRARGAGAKNIQYF. DNA of the CDR3: TGTGCCAGTAGTCTTAGAGCTCGGGGGGCGGGGGCCAAAAACATTCAGTACTTC. The full variable domain, in which reference TRBV19 and TRBJ2-4 provide the parts outside the CDR3, is DGGITQSPKYLFRKEGQNVTLSCEQNLNHDAMYWYRQDPGQGLRLIYYSQIVNDFQKGDIAEGYSVSREKKESFPLTVTSAQKNPTAFYLCASSLRARGAGAKNIQYFGAGTRLSVL.

J is TRBJ2-5 and V is TRBV6-4, with a tentative D call TRBD2 (5 bases). The DNA end is a closer match to TRBJ2-7, so the J assignment may be wrong. From germline, CDR1 is MRHNA and CDR2 SNTAGT. The CDR3 consists of 13 residues. The chain's CDR3 is CASSDEGNYEQYF. The CDR3 DNA reads as TGTGCCAGCAGTGACGAGGGCAACTACGAGCAGTACTTC.

As for this clone: This specimen includes other DNA sequences encoding the same CDR3. The chain has TRBV7-6 and TRBJ2-5; the D gene is possibly TRBD2 (5 bases). V lost 1 base and J lost 4, with 10 bases in between. In germline, CDR1 is SGHVS, CDR2 FNYEAQ. This CDR3 region has 14 residues. CDR3 nucleotides: TGTGCCAGCAGCTTAGGGCTAGCCGGAGAGACCCAGTACTTC. Amino acids: CASSLGLAGETQYF.

The chain has TRBV7-6 and TRBJ2-3; D possibly corresponds to TRBD2 (6 bases). The CDR3 totals 15 residues. Trimming removed 5 bases at V and 1 base at J, with 13 bases between. The germline gives CDR1 SGHVS, CDR2 FNYEAQ. This CDR3 reads CASSPIAEGTDTQYF. DNA of the CDR3: TGTGCCAGCAGCCCCATAGCGGAGGGCACAGATACGCAGTATTTT.

The rearrangement joins TRBV7-3 to TRBJ2-2; 9 bases are shared with TRBD1. The CDR3 is made up of 17 amino acids. V shed 5 bases, J shed 3 bases, and the junction held 10 bases outside the gene matches. The germline V gene has CDR1 SGHTA and CDR2 FQGTGA. CDR3 loop: CASSDSDRGFYTGELFF. The CDR3 region has the DNA TGTGCCAGCAGCGATTCAGACAGGGGGTTCTACACCGGGGAGCTGTTTTTT.

The chain combines TRBV7-8 with TRBJ1-6; 9 nucleotides align to TRBD1. Germline V gene data show CDR1 as SGHVS and CDR2 as FQNEAQ. The CDR3 runs 16 residues. V lost 4 bases, J lost 4 bases, and 5 bases stayed unmatched. CDR3 DNA: TGTGCCAGCAGCTCGCCGGACAGGGGTTATAATTCACCCCTCCACTTT. This translates into CASSSPDRGYNSPLHF.

V and J are TRBV5-1 and TRBJ2-5, with 8 nucleotides matching TRBD1. The length of the CDR3 is 16 residues. Germline CDR1 reads SGHRS; CDR2 reads YFSETQ. J lost 5 bases, V lost 0 bases, and 9 bases had no gene match. This chain's CDR3 is CASSLADRGRRETQYF. DNA for the CDR3: TGCGCCAGCAGCTTGGCCGACAGGGGCCGACGGGAGACCCAGTACTTC.

This clone was observed a few times. One end of the junction fails to match germline, which may point to a read error. This rearrangement joins TRBV7-9 to TRBJ2-2; 7 positions match TRBD2. CDR3 length equals 15 residues. Germline CDR1 reads SEHNR; CDR2 reads FQNEAQ (reference sequence). CDR3 protein: CSSSLWASGTGELFF. The CDR3 region has the DNA TGTTCCAGCAGCTTATGGGCTAGCGGCACCGGGGAGCTGTTTTTT.

This chain connects TRBV9 to TRBJ2-1; TRBD2 matches at 10 bases. V trimming: 0 bases; J trimming: 10 bases; junction bases outside the gene matches: 13. This CDR3 is built from 17 residues. The germline gives CDR1 SGDLS, CDR2 YYNGEE. The CDR3 loop is CASSVAGGSGRANEQFF. The CDR3 DNA is TGTGCCAGCAGCGTAGCCGGTGGGAGCGGGAGGGCCAACGAGCAGTTCTTC.

This clone was observed a single time. The chain has TRBV11-2 and TRBJ2-7, with TRBD1 matching 7 bases. Looked up from germline, CDR1 is SGHAT and CDR2 is FQNNGV. J was trimmed by 2 bases and V by 5 bases; bases with no gene match: 3. The length of the CDR3 is 13 residues. CDR3 sequence (DNA): TGTGCCAGCAGCCATGGACAGGCCTACGAGCAGTACTTC. Protein: CASSHGQAYEQYF. Complete variable domain (other parts from reference TRBV11-2 and TRBJ2-7): EAGVAQSPRYKIIEKRQSVAFWCNPISGHATLYWYQQILGQGPKLLIQFQNNGVVDDSQLPKDRFSAERLKGVDSTLKIQPAKLEDSAVYLCASSHGQAYEQYFGPGTRLTVT.

The V call is TRBV7-7, the J call TRBJ2-1; a possible D gene is TRBD2 (5 bases). From germline, CDR1 is SSHAT and CDR2 FNYEAQ (reference sequence). This CDR3 contains 13 residues. Deletions cut 5 bases from V and 9 bases from J, with 14 bases between. CDR3 bases: TGTGCCAGCAGCGCGACTACCCCCAGTGAGCAGTTCTTC. This encodes CASSATTPSEQFF.

The chain joins TRBV29-1 to TRBJ2-7; D possibly corresponds to TRBD2 (6 bases). This CDR3 spans 12 amino acids. V was shortened by 3 bases and J by 0 bases, with 6 bases between the two germline ends. Germline assignment: CDR1 SQVTM and CDR2 ANQGSEA. The CDR3 spells CSVDGGSYEQYF. For the CDR3, the DNA is TGCAGCGTTGACGGGGGCTCCTACGAGCAGTACTTC.

The chain has TRBV28 and TRBJ1-1, with unresolved D. Germline V lookup: CDR1 MDHEN, CDR2 SYDVKM. V shed 5 bases and J shed 0 bases, with 7 bases lying between them. The CDR3 sequence is 13 residues long. CDR3 DNA sequence: TGTGCCAGCAGTCCCGGTCTGAACACTGAAGCTTTCTTT. It specifies CASSPGLNTEAFF.

The CDR3 loop is CATSRPDSYEQYF. As DNA, the CDR3 is TGTGCCACCAGCAGGCCCGATAGTTACGAGCAGTACTTC. The chain couples TRBV15 to TRBJ2-7; D call uncertain. Germline CDR1 LNHNV, CDR2 YYDKDF (reference sequence). The CDR3 runs 13 residues. V gave up 3 bases and J gave up 4 bases, with 10 bases separating them.

The V gene is TRBV15, the J gene TRBJ1-4; D possibly corresponds to TRBD1 (5 bases). The CDR3 spans 15 residues. The germline V gene encodes CDR1 LNHNV and CDR2 YYDKDF (reference sequence). Trimming took off 1 base at V and 14 bases at J, with 20 bases between the two ends. The CDR3 sequence is CATSRGGDQAGRLFF. As DNA, the CDR3 is TGTGCCACCAGCAGAGGAGGGGACCAGGCCGGGAGGCTGTTTTTT.

The CDR3 sequence: CASSLEVGGISYGYTF. The CDR3 region has the DNA TGTGCCAGCAGCTTAGAGGTCGGGGGTATTAGCTATGGCTACACCTTC. The V and J genes are TRBV7-6 and TRBJ1-2; TRBD1 is a possible D gene (5 bases). The germline V and J ends were trimmed by 1 base and 4 bases, with 16 bases remaining between them. This CDR3 is 16 amino acids long. In germline, CDR1 is SGHVS, CDR2 FNYEAQ.

V is TRBV6-4 and J is TRBJ2-1, with TRBD2 identical over 9 bases. The CDR3 is made up of 18 amino acids. Germline V gene sequence: CDR1 MRHNA, CDR2 SNTAGT. Trimming removed 3 bases from V and 4 bases from J; junction bases left unmatched: 13. The CDR3 DNA is TGTGCCAGCAGTGAGGATGGGACTAGCCAGGGATTATACAATGAGCAGTTCTTC. The encoded protein is CASSEDGTSQGLYNEQFF.

The chain couples TRBV28 to TRBJ2-3; no reliable D call. Trimming left V 4 bases short and J 3 bases short, with 8 bases between. This CDR3 has 13 amino acids. CDR1 MDHEN and CDR2 SYDVKM come from the germline V gene. The CDR3 DNA sequence: TGTGCCAGCAGTTCCCCGACAACAGATACGCAGTATTTT. Translating gives CASSSPTTDTQYF.

J is TRBJ1-5 and V is TRBV19; D gene uncertain. This CDR3 region has 17 residues. The V and J ends lost 6 bases and 1 base respectively, with 19 bases between them. Germline CDR1 and CDR2: LNHDA and SQIVND (reference sequence). This chain's CDR3 is CASRTEGGRRSNQPQHF. CDR3 DNA sequence: TGTGCCAGTAGGACCGAGGGCGGGAGACGAAGCAATCAGCCCCAGCATTTT.

This rearrangement joins TRBV20-1 to TRBJ2-5; the match to TRBD2 covers 7 bases. This CDR3 region has 11 residues. V shed 7 bases, J shed 3 bases, and the junction held 2 bases outside the gene matches. CDR1 is DFQATT, CDR2 SNEGSKA, per germline (reference sequence). The DNA of the CDR3 is TGCAGTGTCCTAGCGGAAGAGACCCAGTACTTC. Translation: CSVLAEETQYF.

The J gene is TRBJ1-2, the V gene TRBV6-5, with 7 bases matching TRBD1. Germline assignment: CDR1 MNHEY and CDR2 SVGAGI. The CDR3 runs to 14 residues. Losses at the gene ends were 7 bases for V and 5 bases for J; bases not matched to a gene: 10. CDR3: CASTYRQGVYGYTF. In DNA form, the CDR3 reads TGTGCCAGCACCTACCGACAGGGCGTTTATGGCTACACCTTC.